This note documents a single T cell receptor beta chain sequence. The data originate from a study of cytotoxic CD8 clonotypes in ibrutinib-treated CLL. The overall study: For this cohort, patients were some 12 relapsed/refractory and about 16 treatment-naive, while approximately 17 were IGHV unmutated.

Clones were read by immunoSEQ multiplex PCR, and TCRdb kept only the in-frame ones, dropping some. The sample contains some 200,000 clones, over 60% of which appear only once. V lost 3 bases to trimming and J lost 0 bases; unmatched junction nucleotides: 8. The CDR3 is 16 amino acids. Germline values: CDR1 MGHRA, CDR2 YSYEKL. This rearrangement joins TRBV4-1 to TRBJ2-7; TRBD1 agrees at 7 bases. Material: PBMCs, obtained after 24 months of ibrutinib treatment. The TCR sequence derives from a human donor with chronic lymphocytic leukemia. The CDR3 spells CASSQTTGNPSYEQYF. CDR3 coding DNA: TGCGCCAGCAGCCAGACGACAGGGAACCCCTCCTACGAGCAGTACTTC.